This paragraph reports one TCR beta chain. The data belong to a study of blood T cell repertoires in COVID-19. Study-level information: From T cells, B-cell-depleted T cells, or PBMCs came the material, which was cDNA or gDNA.

As handled by the study authors: By means of reference gene primer amplification, nucleated cell counts were estimated. Profiled with immunoSEQ multiplex PCR; TCRdb holds only in-frame clones, not every one. The V and J calls and clone size come from that table; D and trimming were worked out from the DNA. Counted here are 77,000 or so clones, 75% to 90% occurring once; the ten biggest clones make up 5.1%. This sequence was found in an elderly man with acute or convalescent COVID-19. The sequencing input was peripheral blood.

This CDR3 reads CASSLDGGGTDTQYF. DNA for the CDR3: TGTGCCAGCAGCTTAGATGGGGGGGGGACAGATACGCAGTATTTT. This chain uses TRBV11-3 with TRBJ2-3, with 7 bases identical to TRBD2. This CDR3 is 15 amino acids long. The germline V gene encodes CDR1 SGHNT and CDR2 YENEEA. Trimming took 0 bases from V and 3 from J; bases not matched to a gene: 3. Complete variable domain (other parts from reference TRBV11-3 and TRBJ2-3): EAGVVQSPRYKIIEKKQPVAFWCNPISGHNTLYWYLQNLGQGPELLIRYENEEAVDDSQLPKDRFSAERLKGVDSTLKIQPAELGDSAVYLCASSLDGGGTDTQYFGPGTRLTVL.